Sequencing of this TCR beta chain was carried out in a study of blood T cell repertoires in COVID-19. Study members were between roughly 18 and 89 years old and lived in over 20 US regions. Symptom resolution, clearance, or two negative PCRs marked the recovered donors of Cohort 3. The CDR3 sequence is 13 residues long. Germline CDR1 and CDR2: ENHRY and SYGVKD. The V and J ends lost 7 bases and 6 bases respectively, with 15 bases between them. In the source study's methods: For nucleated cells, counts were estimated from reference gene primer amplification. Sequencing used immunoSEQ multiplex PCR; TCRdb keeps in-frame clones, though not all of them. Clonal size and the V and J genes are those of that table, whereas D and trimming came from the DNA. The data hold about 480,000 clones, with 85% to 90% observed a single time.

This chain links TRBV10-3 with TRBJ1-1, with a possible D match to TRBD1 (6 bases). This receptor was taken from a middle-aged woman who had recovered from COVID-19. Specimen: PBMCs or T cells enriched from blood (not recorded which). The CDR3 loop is CAITEQGGAEAFF. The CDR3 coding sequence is TGTGCCATCACTGAACAGGGAGGGGCTGAAGCTTTCTTT.